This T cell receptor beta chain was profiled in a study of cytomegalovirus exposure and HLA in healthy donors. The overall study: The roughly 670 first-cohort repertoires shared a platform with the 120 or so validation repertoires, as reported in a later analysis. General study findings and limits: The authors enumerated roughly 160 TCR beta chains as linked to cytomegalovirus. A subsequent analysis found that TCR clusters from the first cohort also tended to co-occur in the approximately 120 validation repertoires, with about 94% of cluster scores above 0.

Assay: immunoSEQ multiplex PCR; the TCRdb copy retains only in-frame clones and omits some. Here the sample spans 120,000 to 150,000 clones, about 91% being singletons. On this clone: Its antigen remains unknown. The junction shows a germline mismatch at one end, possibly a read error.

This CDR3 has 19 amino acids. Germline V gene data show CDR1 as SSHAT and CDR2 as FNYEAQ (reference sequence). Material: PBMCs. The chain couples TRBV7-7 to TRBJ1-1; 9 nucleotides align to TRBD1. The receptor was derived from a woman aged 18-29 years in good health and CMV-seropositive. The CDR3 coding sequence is TGTGCTAGCAGCTCATCGCCGGGACAGGGTTCGAGGGGGAACACTGAAGCTTTCTTT. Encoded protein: CASSSSPGQGSRGNTEAFF.